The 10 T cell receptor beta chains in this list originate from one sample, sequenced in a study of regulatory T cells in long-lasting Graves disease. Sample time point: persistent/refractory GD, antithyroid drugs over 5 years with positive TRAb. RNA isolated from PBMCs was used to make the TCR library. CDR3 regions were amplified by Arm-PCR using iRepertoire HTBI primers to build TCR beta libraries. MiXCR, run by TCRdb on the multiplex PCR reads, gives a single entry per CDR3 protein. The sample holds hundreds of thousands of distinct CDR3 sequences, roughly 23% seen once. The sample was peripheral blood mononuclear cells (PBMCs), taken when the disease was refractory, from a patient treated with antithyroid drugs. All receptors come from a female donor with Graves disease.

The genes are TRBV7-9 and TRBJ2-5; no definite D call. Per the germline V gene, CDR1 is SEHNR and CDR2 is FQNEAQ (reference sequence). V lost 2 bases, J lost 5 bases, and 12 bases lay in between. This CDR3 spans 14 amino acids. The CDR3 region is CASSLTLVGETQYF. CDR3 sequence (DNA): TGTGCCAGCAGCTTAACCCTAGTAGGGGAGACCCAGTACTTC.

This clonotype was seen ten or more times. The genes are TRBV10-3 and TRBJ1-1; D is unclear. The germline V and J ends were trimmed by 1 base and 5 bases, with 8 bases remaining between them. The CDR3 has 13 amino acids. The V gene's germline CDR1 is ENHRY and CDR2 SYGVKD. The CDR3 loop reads CAISELGGTEAFF. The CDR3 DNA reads TGTGCCATCAGTGAGTTGGGAGGGACTGAAGCTTTCTTT.

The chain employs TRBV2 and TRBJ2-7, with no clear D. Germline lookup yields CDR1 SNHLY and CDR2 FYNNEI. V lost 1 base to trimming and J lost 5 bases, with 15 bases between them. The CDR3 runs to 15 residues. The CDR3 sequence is CASSEGAGLGHEQYF. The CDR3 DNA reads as TGTGCCAGCAGTGAAGGGGCCGGGTTGGGTCACGAGCAGTACTTC.

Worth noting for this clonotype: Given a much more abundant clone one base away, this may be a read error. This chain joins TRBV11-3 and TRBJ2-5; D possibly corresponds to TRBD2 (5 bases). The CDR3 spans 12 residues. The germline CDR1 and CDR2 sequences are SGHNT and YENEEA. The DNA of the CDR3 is TGTACCAGCAGCGGCCGTGGAGAGATCCAGTACTTC. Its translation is CTSSGRGEIQYF.

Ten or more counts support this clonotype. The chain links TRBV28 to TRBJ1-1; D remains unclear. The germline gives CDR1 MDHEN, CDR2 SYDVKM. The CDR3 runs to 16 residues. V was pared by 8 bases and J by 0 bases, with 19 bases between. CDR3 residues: CASSSPSKSMNTEAFF. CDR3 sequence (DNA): TGTGCCAGCTCGTCCCCGAGCAAGTCAATGAACACTGAAGCTTTCTTT.

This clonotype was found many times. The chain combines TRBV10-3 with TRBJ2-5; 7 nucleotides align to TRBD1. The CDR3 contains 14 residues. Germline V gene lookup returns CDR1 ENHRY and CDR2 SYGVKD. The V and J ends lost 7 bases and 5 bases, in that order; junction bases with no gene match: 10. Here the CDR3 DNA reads TGTGCCATCAACCCTACGACAGGGCTTGAGACCCAGTACTTC. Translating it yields CAINPTTGLETQYF.

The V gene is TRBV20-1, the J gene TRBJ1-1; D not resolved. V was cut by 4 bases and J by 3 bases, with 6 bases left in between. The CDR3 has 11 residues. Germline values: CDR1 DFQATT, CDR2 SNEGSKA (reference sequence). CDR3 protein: CSATQDTEAFF. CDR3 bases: TGCAGTGCTACGCAAGACACTGAAGCTTTCTTT.

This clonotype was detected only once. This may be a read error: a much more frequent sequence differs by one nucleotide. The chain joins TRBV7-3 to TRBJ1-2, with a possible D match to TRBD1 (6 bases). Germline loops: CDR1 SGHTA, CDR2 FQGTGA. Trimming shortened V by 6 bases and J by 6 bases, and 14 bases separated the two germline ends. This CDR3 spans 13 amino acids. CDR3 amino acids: CASRAGAGDGYTF. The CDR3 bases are TGTGCCAGCAGAGCCGGGGCAGGGGATGGCTACACCTTC.

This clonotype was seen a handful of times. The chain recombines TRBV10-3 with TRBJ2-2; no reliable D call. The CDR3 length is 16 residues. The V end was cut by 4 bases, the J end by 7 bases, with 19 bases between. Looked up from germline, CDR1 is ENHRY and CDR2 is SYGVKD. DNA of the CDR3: TGTGCCATCAGTGTTGGGTTTCTAGATCAGATCGGGGAGCTGTTTTTT. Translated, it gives CAISVGFLDQIGELFF.

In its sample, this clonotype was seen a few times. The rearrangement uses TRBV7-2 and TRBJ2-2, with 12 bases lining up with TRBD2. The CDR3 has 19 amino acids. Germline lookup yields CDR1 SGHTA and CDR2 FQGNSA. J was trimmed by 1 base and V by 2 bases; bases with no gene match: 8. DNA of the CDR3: TGTGCCAGCAGCTTAATAGGACTAGCGGGACCTTTGAACACCGGGGAGCTGTTTTTT. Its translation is CASSLIGLAGPLNTGELFF.